Included here is one TCR beta chain sequence, with context. What antigen it recognizes has not been identified. A junction boundary mismatches the germline segment, possibly from a read error. The sample is drawn from a study of blood T cell repertoires in COVID-19 (dated by TCRdb to the early 2020s). Background for the entire study: The collaborator samples originated in the United States, Italy and Spain and spanned the acute and convalescent phases of COVID-19. The material from the prospective study consisted of cDNA or gDNA derived from T cells, B-cell-depleted T cells, or PBMCs. The dataset comprised deeply sampled blood TCRbeta repertoires from subjects exposed to, actively infected with, or recovered from COVID-19. The repertoires were released in a freely available public database intended as a resource for research on the immune response to SARS-CoV-2. The samples were drawn from two sources: the first 160 participants of the ongoing ImmuneRACE study, and 1,000 to 1,500 subjects contributed by 6 global collaborators. Sample metadata almost always included a de-identified subject ID, COVID-19 status, age in years and sex. Where available, HLA class I and class II types were obtained from metadata supplied by the sample provider rather than from assay-based typing.

Whole blood was collected in K2EDTA tubes by collaborating institutions according to the institutions' own protocols. For TCRbeta analysis, collaborators shipped samples in one of three forms: frozen whole blood, isolated PBMCs, or DNA extracted from either of those sample types. The immunoSEQ Assay, a bias-controlled multiplex PCR, was used to amplify TCRbeta CDR3 regions from genomic DNA. Regarding the original processing steps: Nucleated cell counts per sample were estimated from amplification of reference gene primers within the assay. To quantify the absolute abundance of each unique TCRbeta CDR3 rearrangement, sequence reads were collapsed and filtered. For each sample, productive Simpson clonality was calculated as the square root of Simpson's diversity index over productive rearrangements. TCRdb provides this immuneACCESS table in a form limited to in-frame rearrangements. Some clones are lacking; in checked studies, under half of them reflect an unresolved V gene, and why the rest are absent is not known. The V and J calls and the clone size are those of that table, but D and trimming were determined from the DNA. The sample table contains 150,000 to 200,000 clones; only one count was recorded for about 86% of them. Over 0.85% of the sample is held by the ten biggest clonotypes.

Here is what the overall study found, with its caveats: Clinical and demographic metadata were provided uncurated, with the amount varying by source and participant.

The CDR3 measures 13 amino acids from cysteine to phenylalanine. Just the 39-base CDR3 DNA is kept, in frame starting at base 1. The germline V gene (reference sequence) yields SGHAT for CDR1 and FQDESV for CDR2. Recombination linked TRBV11-1 to TRBJ1-2, with TRBD1 as a weak D call on 5 bases. Sequences were obtained from peripheral blood. The origin of this receptor is a man aged 18-30 years with acute or convalescent COVID-19. The DNA sequence follows: TGTGCCAGCAGCGGGGATCGGGGGTCCGGTGCCCGGTTC. It encodes CASSGDRGSGARF.